This passage covers 14 T cell receptor beta chains from one sample sequenced in a study of control samples from healthy donors and cancer patients. Using immunoSEQ multiplex PCR, the repertoire was profiled, and TCRdb retains in-frame clones only, with some absent. Found here are roughly 48,000 clones, approximately 90% of them singletons; the top ten hold roughly 22%. Sequenced material: PBMCs. These receptors were taken from a woman in her thirties or forties with head and neck cancer.

The gene calls are TRBV7-3 and TRBJ2-2; TRBD2 aligns across 9 bases. CDR3 size: 17 residues. The trim removed 2 bases at V and 4 bases at J, leaving 8 bases unmatched. Per germline, CDR1 SGHTA and CDR2 FQGTGA. The CDR3 region has the DNA TGTGCCAGCAGCTTACCGACTAGCGGATATGTCACCGGGGAGCTGTTTTTT. It is translated as CASSLPTSGYVTGELFF.

The V and J genes are TRBV11-2 and TRBJ2-1; 8 bases agree with TRBD2. Germline assignment: CDR1 SGHAT and CDR2 FQNNGV. The CDR3 totals 16 residues. V lost 5 bases, J lost 0 bases, and 6 bases stayed unmatched. For the CDR3, the DNA is TGTGCCAGCAGCGATCGACTAGCGAGCTCCTACAATGAGCAGTTCTTC. Amino acid sequence: CASSDRLASSYNEQFF.

The chain employs TRBV18 and TRBJ1-4, with 8 bases that match TRBD1. The junction had 2 bases not matched to a gene; V was cut back by 2 bases and J by 6 bases. Looked up from germline, CDR1 is KGHSH and CDR2 is LQKENI. The CDR3 spans 14 residues. CDR3 region: CASSPDRGHEKLFF. CDR3 bases: TGTGCCAGCTCACCAGACAGGGGCCATGAAAAACTGTTTTTT. The variable domain in full, completed from reference TRBV18 and TRBJ1-4, reads NAGVMQNPRHLVRRRGQEARLRCSPMKGHSHVYWYRQLPEEGLKFMVYLQKENIIDESGMPKERFSAEFPKEGPSILRIQQVVRGDSAAYFCASSPDRGHEKLFFGSGTQLSVL.

The count of this clone is one. V is TRBV3-1 (or the pseudogene TRBV3-2) and J is TRBJ2-7, with no clear D. With 1 base removed from V and 4 bases from J, the gap between germline ends came to 2 bases. The CDR3 length is 11 residues. Germline-derived CDR1 and CDR2 are LGHDT and YNNKEL (reference sequence). CDR3 in DNA: TGTGCCAGCAGCCAAGGGTACGAGCAGTACTTC. Protein sequence: CASSQGYEQYF.

This chain connects TRBV11-2 to TRBJ2-7, with 10 bases fitting TRBD1. The CDR3 sequence is 16 residues long. CDR1 SGHAT and CDR2 FQNNGV come from the germline V gene. Germline trimming cut 6 bases from V and 6 bases from J; bases unmatched to any gene: 14. CDR3 region: CASRSGDRGVTGEQYF. The CDR3 DNA is TGTGCCAGCAGGTCTGGGGACAGGGGAGTAACGGGCGAGCAGTACTTC.

This clone has just a few counts. The genes are TRBV6-4 and TRBJ2-6; TRBD1 agrees at 7 bases. In germline, CDR1 is MRHNA, CDR2 SNTAGT. With 5 bases clipped from V and 1 base from J, the junction kept 8 bases outside the gene matches. The CDR3 loop spans 17 amino acids. CDR3 in amino acids: CASSTGTARSGANVLTF. The DNA for the CDR3 is TGTGCCAGCAGTACCGGGACAGCAAGATCTGGGGCCAACGTCCTGACTTTC.

The rearrangement joins TRBV20-1 to TRBJ1-1; weak D call: TRBD1 (5 bases). Trimming removed 6 bases at V and 2 bases at J, with 10 bases between. This CDR3 has 12 residues. CDR1 is DFQATT and CDR2 is SNEGSKA in the germline V gene (reference sequence). The CDR3 DNA is TGCAGTGCAAGTCAGGGTAACACTGAAGCTTTCTTT. Its protein is CSASQGNTEAFF.

This rearrangement joins TRBV19 to TRBJ1-2; no clear D. Germline values: CDR1 LNHDA, CDR2 SQIVND (reference sequence). The CDR3 has 15 amino acids. V was shortened by 4 bases and J by 8 bases, with 20 bases between the two germline ends. The CDR3 protein is CASSTPAEWVVGYTF. The CDR3 DNA follows: TGTGCCAGTAGTACCCCTGCGGAGTGGGTAGTAGGCTACACCTTC.

The rearrangement joins TRBV30 to TRBJ1-5; tentatively, D is TRBD1 (5 bases). The germline V gene encodes CDR1 GTSNPN and CDR2 SVGIG (reference sequence). Between the trimmed V and J ends, which lost 3 bases and 9 bases, there was a span of 24 bases. The length of the CDR3 is 16 residues. The CDR3 reads CAWSPPGRTFFRPQHF. The DNA of the CDR3 is TGTGCCTGGAGCCCCCCGGGACGTACTTTTTTCAGGCCCCAGCATTTT.

The gene calls are TRBV9 and TRBJ1-3; D call uncertain. The germline V gene has CDR1 SGDLS and CDR2 YYNGEE. V was trimmed by 4 bases and J by 2 bases, leaving 13 bases between them. The CDR3 is 15 residues long. The CDR3 here is CASSFARSPGNTIYF. CDR3 coding DNA: TGTGCCAGCAGCTTTGCCAGAAGCCCTGGAAACACCATATATTTT.

This rearrangement joins TRBV4-2 to TRBJ1-2; TRBD1 agrees at 8 bases. Per the germline V gene, CDR1 is LGHNA and CDR2 is YNFKEQ. The length of the CDR3 is 16 residues. V was pared by 2 bases and J by 4 bases, with 9 bases of the junction left unmatched. The DNA for the CDR3 is TGTGCCAGCAGCCAACCCGGACAGGGCAATACCTATGGCTACACCTTC. Residues: CASSQPGQGNTYGYTF.

The chain couples TRBV5-5 to TRBJ2-3; the match to TRBD2 covers 7 bases. Germline CDR1 reads SGHKS; CDR2 reads YYEKEE (reference sequence). Unmatched junction bases numbered 1, after V lost 0 bases and J lost 3 bases. The CDR3 runs to 14 residues. This chain's CDR3 is CASSLGGGTDTQYF. The DNA of the CDR3 is TGTGCCAGCAGCTTGGGCGGGGGAACAGATACGCAGTATTTT.

The chain recombines TRBV5-4 with TRBJ2-1; D may be TRBD2 (6 bases). Trimming took 4 bases from V and 16 from J, leaving 18 bases between them. Looked up from germline, CDR1 is SGHNT and CDR2 is YYREEE (reference sequence). The CDR3 consists of 12 residues. CDR3: CASSAGTGAFFF. The CDR3 nucleotides are TGTGCCAGCAGCGCCGGGACTGGGGCCTTCTTCTTC. Filled out from reference TRBV5-4 and TRBJ2-1, the complete variable domain reads ETGVTQSPTHLIKTRGQQVTLRCSSQSGHNTVSWYQQALGQGPQFIFQYYREEENGRGNFPPRFSGLQFPNYSSELNVNALELDDSALYLCASSAGTGAFFFGPGTRLTVL.

This chain connects TRBV7-6 to TRBJ1-1; D might be TRBD1 (5 bases). The CDR3 loop spans 13 amino acids. Trimming took off 1 base at V and 5 bases at J, with 8 bases between the two ends. Looked up from germline, CDR1 is SGHVS and CDR2 is FNYEAQ. CDR3 sequence (DNA): TGTGCCAGCAGCTTAGGAGGGGTTACTGAAGCTTTCTTT. This sequence encodes CASSLGGVTEAFF.